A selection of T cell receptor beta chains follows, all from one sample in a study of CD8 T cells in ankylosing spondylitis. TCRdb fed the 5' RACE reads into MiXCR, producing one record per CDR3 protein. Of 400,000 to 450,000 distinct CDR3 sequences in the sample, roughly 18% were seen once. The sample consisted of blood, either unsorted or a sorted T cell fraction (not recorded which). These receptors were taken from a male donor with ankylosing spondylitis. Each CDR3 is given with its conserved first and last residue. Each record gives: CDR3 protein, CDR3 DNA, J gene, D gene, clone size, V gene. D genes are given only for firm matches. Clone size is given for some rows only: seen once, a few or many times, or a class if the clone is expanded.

CASSPDRDEQYF,TGCGCCAGCAGCCCGGACAGGGACGAGCAGTACTTC,TRBJ2-7,TRBD1,few,TRBV5-1
CASSLSGPTYEQYF,TGTGCCAGCAGTTTATCTGGCCCAACCTACGAGCAGTACTTC,TRBJ2-7,NA,NA,TRBV12-3/TRBV12-4
CASSFRGSYNSPLHF,TGTGCCAGCAGTTTTCGGGGCTCCTATAATTCACCCCTCCACTTT,TRBJ1-6,NA,many,TRBV12-3/TRBV12-4
CASSLDLRGGGAEAFF,TGTGCCAGCAGCTTAGACCTGCGGGGCGGAGGGGCTGAAGCTTTCTTT,TRBJ1-1,NA,few,TRBV11-2
CATSDLLGLAGPYEQYF,TGTGCCACCAGTGATCTCCTAGGACTAGCGGGGCCCTACGAGCAGTACTTC,TRBJ2-7,TRBD2,NA,TRBV24-1
CASSSPRGLSYEQYF,TGTGCCAGCAGCTCCCCCCGGGGGCTCTCCTACGAGCAGTACTTC,TRBJ2-7,NA,few,TRBV11-2
CASSREVKYEQYF,TGTGCCAGCAGTCGGGAAGTTAAGTACGAGCAGTACTTC,TRBJ2-7,NA,NA,TRBV7-2
CASSYSWRERVETQYF,TGTGCCAGCAGTTACTCGTGGCGGGAGAGGGTAGAGACCCAGTACTTC,TRBJ2-5,TRBD2,NA,TRBV6-2/TRBV6-3
CASSLYSGASYNEQFF,TGTGCCAGCAGCTTATATAGCGGGGCTTCCTACAATGAGCAGTTCTTC,TRBJ2-1,TRBD2,NA,TRBV7-3
CSARTLRGERTEAFF,TGCAGTGCTAGAACCCTCAGGGGGGAGAGAACTGAAGCTTTCTTT,TRBJ1-1,TRBD1,NA,TRBV20-1
CSARVGGGELFF,TGCAGTGCTAGAGTAGGGGGCGGGGAGCTGTTTTTT,TRBJ2-2,NA,few,TRBV20-1
CASSLELGQGASPLHF,TGCGCCAGCAGCTTGGAGTTGGGTCAGGGCGCCTCACCCCTCCACTTT,TRBJ1-6,NA,many,TRBV5-1
CATSLKGATREQYF,TGTGCCACCAGCTTAAAAGGGGCTACGAGGGAGCAGTACTTC,TRBJ2-7,NA,NA,TRBV15
CASSLVINTEAFF,TGTGCCAGCAGCTTAGTGATCAACACTGAAGCTTTCTTT,TRBJ1-1,NA,NA,TRBV7-9
CASSETAVINSPLHF,TGTGCCAGCAGTGAAACAGCGGTGATTAATTCACCCCTCCACTTT,TRBJ1-6,NA,NA,TRBV2
CASSFGFGKGAGELFF,TGTGCCAGCAGCTTTGGCTTCGGCAAAGGGGCCGGGGAGCTGTTTTTT,TRBJ2-2,NA,few,TRBV11-3
CASSYSASPDRNYGYTF,TGTGCCAGCAGTTACTCTGCCTCCCCGGACAGAAACTATGGCTACACCTTC,TRBJ1-2,NA,NA,TRBV6-5
CATSRGGYYEQYF,TGTGCCACCAGCAGAGGAGGGTACTACGAGCAGTACTTC,TRBJ2-7,NA,NA,TRBV15
CATQRTGNTEAFF,TGTGCCACCCAGAGGACAGGGAACACTGAAGCTTTCTTT,TRBJ1-1,TRBD1,many,TRBV10-3
CASSITPGQNYGYTF,TGTGCCAGTAGTATTACTCCGGGACAGAACTATGGCTACACCTTC,TRBJ1-2,TRBD1,NA,TRBV19
CASSLDWTGGREQYF,TGTGCCAGCAGCTTAGACTGGACAGGGGGCCGCGAGCAGTACTTC,TRBJ2-7,TRBD1,NA,TRBV7-2
CASSQDRTDASGANVLTF,TGCGCCAGCAGCCAAGACAGGACAGATGCCTCTGGGGCCAACGTCCTGACTTTC,TRBJ2-6,NA,many,TRBV4-1
CSVEKGQGGGYTF,TGCAGCGTTGAAAAGGGACAGGGGGGAGGCTACACCTTC,TRBJ1-2,TRBD1,NA,TRBV29-1
CASSLVSTGKGAEAFF,TGTGCCAGCAGCTTAGTCTCCACAGGGAAGGGCGCTGAAGCTTTCTTT,TRBJ1-1,NA,few,TRBV7-9
CASSPGLETQYF,TGTGCCAGCTCACCAGGGTTGGAGACCCAGTACTTC,TRBJ2-5,NA,few,TRBV18
CASSPDRTNQPQHF,TGTGCCAGCAGCCCCGACAGGACCAATCAGCCCCAGCATTTT,TRBJ1-5,NA,NA,TRBV7-2
CASSSPSLAGRTGELFF,TGTGCCAGCAGCTCGCCATCACTAGCGGGTCGGACCGGGGAGCTGTTTTTT,TRBJ2-2,TRBD2,few,TRBV7-9